This T cell receptor beta chain was documented in a study of blood T cell repertoires in COVID-19. The CDR3 covers 17 residues. Germline lookup yields CDR1 SNHLY and CDR2 FYNNEI. V gave up 6 bases and J gave up 4 bases, with 19 bases separating them. This table comes from immunoSEQ multiplex PCR, and its TCRdb copy is limited to in-frame clones, with some not included. The sample carries around 330,000 clones, 89% recorded once. V gene TRBV2 combines with J gene TRBJ1-6; D gene uncertain. The source is a man aged 55 to 70 who had recovered from COVID-19. Specimen: PBMCs or T cells enriched from blood (not recorded which). In DNA, the CDR3 is TGTGCCAGCAGAAACTTCTGGGGAGCCAAATATAATTCACCCCTCCACTTT. The encoded protein is CASRNFWGAKYNSPLHF.